The 29 T cell receptor beta chains listed next were all sequenced from one sample in a study of blood T cell repertoires in COVID-19. Measured with immunoSEQ multiplex PCR; TCRdb has only the in-frame clones, and not every one. The table includes more than 85,000 clones, roughly 88% detected once. The sample consisted of peripheral blood. The receptors originated from a man aged 45 to 65 with COVID-19, enrolled during active disease.

The CDR3 sequence: CACLQHSGNTIYF. CDR3 DNA: TGTGCCTGTTTACAGCACTCTGGAAACACCATATATTTT. J is TRBJ1-3 and V is TRBV30; D is uncertain. Germline V CDR1 and CDR2: GTSNPN, SVGIG (reference sequence). The CDR3 has 13 amino acids. Deletions cut 6 bases from V and 0 bases from J, with 9 bases between. Full variable domain (missing parts from reference TRBV30 and TRBJ1-3): SQTIHQWPATLVQPVGSPLSLECTVEGTSNPNLYWYRQAAGRGLQLLFYSVGIGQISSEVPQNLSASRPQDRQFILSSKKLLLSDSGFYLCACLQHSGNTIYFGEGSWLTVV.

V usage is TRBV11-2 and J usage is TRBJ1-3, with TRBD1 matching 8 bases. V trimming: 5 bases; J trimming: 0 bases; junction bases outside the gene matches: 3. The CDR3 runs to 15 residues. The V gene's germline CDR1 is SGHAT and CDR2 FQNNGV. The CDR3 DNA reads TGTGCCAGCAGCAGTCAGGGGGCCTCTGGAAACACCATATATTTT. Translated: CASSSQGASGNTIYF.

The chain is built from TRBV4-1 and TRBJ2-2; no clear D gene. The CDR3 length is 13 residues. With 2 bases removed from V and 2 bases from J, the gap between germline ends came to 3 bases. Germline lookup yields CDR1 MGHRA and CDR2 YSYEKL. The CDR3 region has the DNA TGCGCCAGCAGCCAACTCAACACCGGGGAGCTGTTTTTT. It specifies CASSQLNTGELFF.

This sequence joins TRBV29-1 and TRBJ1-2, with D possibly matching TRBD1 (5 bases). The V end lost 0 bases, the J end lost 3 bases, and 11 bases lay between the germline ends. The CDR3 runs to 14 residues. Per germline, CDR1 SQVTM and CDR2 ANQGSEA. The CDR3 sequence is CSVEDREGHYGYTF. In DNA, the CDR3 is TGCAGCGTTGAAGACAGGGAGGGTCACTATGGCTACACCTTC.

The chain uses TRBV5-1 and TRBJ2-7; D call uncertain. V lost 4 bases and J 4 bases, leaving 18 bases between the germline ends. CDR1 is SGHRS and CDR2 is YFSETQ in the germline V gene. The CDR3 spans 15 residues. The CDR3 coding sequence is TGCGCCAGCAGCCCGACATTCCCCCCGTGGTACGAGCAGTACTTC. Amino acids: CASSPTFPPWYEQYF.

The chain uses TRBV5-4 and TRBJ1-1, with a possible D match to TRBD1 (6 bases). The germline CDR1 and CDR2 sequences are SGHNT and YYREEE (reference sequence). The V gene lost 0 bases and the J gene lost 5 bases, with 8 bases spanning the gap. The CDR3 is made up of 13 amino acids. The CDR3 region is CASSLVTGTEAFF. CDR3 DNA sequence: TGTGCCAGCAGCTTGGTTACAGGGACTGAAGCTTTCTTT.

This chain uses TRBV6-6 with TRBJ1-6; D may be TRBD1 (6 bases). CDR3 size: 14 residues. V was shortened by 7 bases and J by 5 bases, with 12 bases between the two germline ends. Germline CDR1 reads MNHNY; CDR2 reads SVGAGI (reference sequence). For the CDR3, the DNA is TGTGCCAGCACCACAGGGTCAGATAATTCACCCCTCCACTTT. The encoded protein is CASTTGSDNSPLHF.

V gene TRBV6-5 combines with J gene TRBJ1-2, with D perhaps matching TRBD1 (6 bases). Trimming took off 2 bases at V and 10 bases at J, with 20 bases between the two ends. Germline V gene sequence: CDR1 MNHEY, CDR2 SVGAGI. CDR3 size: 15 residues. CDR3 DNA sequence: TGTGCCAGCAGTTACGCAAGGGGGGGCAACGATGTCTACACCTTC. The encoded protein is CASSYARGGNDVYTF.

The rearrangement links TRBV6-1 to TRBJ2-3; the D is unclear. V was clipped by 3 bases and J by 5 bases, with 12 bases between them. The CDR3 is 14 amino acids. In germline, CDR1 is MNHNS, CDR2 SASEGT. In nucleotides, the CDR3 is TGTGCCAGCAGTGAGTCCAGACTTCAAGATACGCAGTATTTT. It specifies CASSESRLQDTQYF.

The gene calls are TRBV11-2 and TRBJ1-2; TRBD1 matches 7 bases. Germline CDR1 is SGHAT and CDR2 is FQNNGV. V lost 5 bases to trimming and J lost 5 bases; unmatched junction nucleotides: 5. CDR3 length: 13 residues. Written as DNA, the CDR3 is TGTGCCAGCAGCCGAACAGGGGCATATGGCTACACCTTC. It specifies CASSRTGAYGYTF. The whole variable domain, remainder taken from reference TRBV11-2 and TRBJ1-2, is EAGVAQSPRYKIIEKRQSVAFWCNPISGHATLYWYQQILGQGPKLLIQFQNNGVVDDSQLPKDRFSAERLKGVDSTLKIQPAKLEDSAVYLCASSRTGAYGYTFGSGTRLTVV.

The chain joins TRBV7-2 to TRBJ2-5; 15 nucleotides line up with TRBD2. In germline, CDR1 is SGHTA, CDR2 FQGNSA. This CDR3 spans 16 amino acids. V lost 6 bases and J lost 9; bases outside the gene matches: 11. CDR3 sequence reads: CASSPRTSGGGAAQYF. The DNA of the CDR3 is TGTGCCAGCAGTCCTAGGACTAGCGGGGGGGGCGCGGCCCAGTACTTC.

This clone has only a few counts. The CDR3 region has the DNA TGCGCCAGCAGCCAAGAACGGTCGCGGACAGCCAATGAGCAGTTCTTC. Amino acid sequence: CASSQERSRTANEQFF. This chain connects TRBV4-3 to TRBJ2-1; tentative D call: TRBD1 (6 bases). This CDR3 comprises 16 residues. Germline CDR1 and CDR2: LGHNA and YSLEER. V shed 0 bases and J shed 6 bases, with 15 bases lying between them.

The chain employs TRBV7-3 and TRBJ1-5, with 7 bases matching TRBD1. The CDR3 extends over 14 amino acids. Germline assignment: CDR1 SGHTA and CDR2 FQGTGA. Unmatched junction bases numbered 8, after V lost 5 bases and J lost 7 bases. DNA of the CDR3: TGTGCCAGCAGCCCCCAAGGGGGCGAGCAGCCCCAGCATTTT. Translation: CASSPQGGEQPQHF.

This rearrangement joins TRBV10-3 to TRBJ2-3, with 11 bases that match TRBD2. There are 16 residues in the CDR3. Germline V gives CDR1 ENHRY, CDR2 SYGVKD. V trimming: 3 bases; J trimming: 2 bases; junction bases outside the gene matches: 4. The CDR3 sequence: CAISDKLAGVTDTQYF. CDR3 bases: TGTGCCATCAGTGACAAACTAGCGGGGGTCACAGATACGCAGTATTTT.

The chain has TRBV30 and TRBJ2-1; TRBD2 aligns across 12 bases. Trimming took 4 bases from V and 3 from J; bases not matched to a gene: 4. The germline V gene has CDR1 GTSNPN and CDR2 SVGIG (reference sequence). The CDR3 is made up of 15 amino acids. The chain's CDR3 is CAWKLAGGIYNEQFF. The CDR3 bases are TGTGCCTGGAAGCTAGCGGGGGGGATCTACAATGAGCAGTTCTTC.

The gene calls are TRBV10-3 and TRBJ1-6; TRBD1 matches at 7 bases. J was trimmed by 0 bases and V by 6 bases; bases with no gene match: 5. This CDR3 contains 16 residues. CDR1 is ENHRY and CDR2 is SYGVKD in the germline V gene. CDR3 in amino acids: CAIRGQASSYNSPLHF. CDR3 nucleotides: TGTGCCATCAGAGGACAGGCGAGCTCCTATAATTCACCCCTCCACTTT.

V gene TRBV2 combines with J gene TRBJ2-7, with D perhaps matching TRBD1 (6 bases). Trimming removed 7 bases at V and 1 base at J, with 14 bases between. The CDR3 extends over 14 amino acids. In germline, CDR1 is SNHLY, CDR2 FYNNEI. CDR3 residues: CASIRGSSSYEQYF. The CDR3 DNA is TGTGCCAGCATCAGGGGAAGTTCTTCCTACGAGCAGTACTTC.

This clone was detected once. This sequence joins TRBV5-1 and TRBJ2-7; 7 nucleotides match TRBD2. The CDR3 extends over 15 amino acids. With 4 bases clipped from V and 3 bases from J, the junction kept 10 bases outside the gene matches. CDR1 and CDR2 (germline): SGHRS, YFSETQ. CDR3 DNA sequence: TGCGCCAGCAGCCCGACCGGGACTACTGTCTACGAGCAGTACTTC. It is translated as CASSPTGTTVYEQYF. The whole variable domain, filled in from reference TRBV5-1 and TRBJ2-7, reads KAGVTQTPRYLIKTRGQQVTLSCSPISGHRSVSWYQQTPGQGLQFLFEYFSETQRNKGNFPGRFSGRQFSNSRSEMNVSTLELGDSALYLCASSPTGTTVYEQYFGPGTRLTVT.

The chain carries TRBV4-2 and TRBJ1-5; TRBD1 matches 10 bases. CDR3 length: 16 amino acids. Looked up from germline, CDR1 is LGHNA and CDR2 is YNFKEQ. After removal of 4 bases from V and 6 bases from J, the junction contained 9 bases not matched to a gene. CDR3 amino acids: CASSPNDRGQGQPQHF. DNA of the CDR3: TGTGCCAGCAGCCCTAACGACAGGGGGCAGGGTCAGCCCCAGCATTTT.

The chain is built from TRBV6-6 and TRBJ2-2; 11 nucleotides line up with TRBD2. The germline V gene encodes CDR1 MNHNY and CDR2 SVGAGI (reference sequence). J gave up 0 bases and V 5 bases, and 5 bases lay outside the gene matches. The CDR3 contains 17 residues. CDR3: CASSPLAGGSNTGELFF. The CDR3, as DNA: TGTGCCAGCAGTCCCCTAGCGGGGGGATCGAACACCGGGGAGCTGTTTTTT.

The genes are TRBV3-1 (or the pseudogene TRBV3-2) and TRBJ1-2, with 7 bases lining up with TRBD1. This CDR3 has 14 amino acids. From germline, CDR1 is LGHDT and CDR2 YNNKEL (reference sequence). V gave up 4 bases and J gave up 8 bases; unmatched junction bases: 10. As DNA, the CDR3 is TGTGCCAGCAGCCTAGCGGAGGGGGCCAGCGGCTACACCTTC. This translates into CASSLAEGASGYTF.

CDR3 sequence: CASSVGQARDYGYTF. The CDR3 DNA sequence: TGTGCCAGCAGCGTAGGACAGGCCAGGGACTATGGCTACACCTTC. J is TRBJ1-2 and V is TRBV9; weak D call: TRBD1 (6 bases). Germline assignment: CDR1 SGDLS and CDR2 YYNGEE. The CDR3 consists of 15 residues. V was trimmed by 0 bases and J by 3 bases, leaving 12 bases between them.

Only one count was recorded for this clone. The V gene is TRBV3-1 (or the pseudogene TRBV3-2), the J gene TRBJ1-1, with D tentatively TRBD1 (6 bases). V gave up 6 bases and J gave up 1 base, with 12 bases separating them. This CDR3 is built from 14 residues. Germline CDR1 LGHDT, CDR2 YNNKEL (reference sequence). CDR3 in amino acids: CASRKDSSNTEAFF. As DNA, the CDR3 is TGTGCCAGCAGGAAGGACAGTTCGAACACTGAAGCTTTCTTT.

The V gene is TRBV5-1, the J gene TRBJ2-2; 8 bases agree with TRBD1. The germline V gene has CDR1 SGHRS and CDR2 YFSETQ. V shed 0 bases, J shed 6 bases, and the junction held 4 bases outside the gene matches. The CDR3 contains 15 residues. The CDR3 DNA follows: TGCGCCAGCAGCTTGGCCAACAGGGGGTCCGGGGAGCTGTTTTTT. Translating gives CASSLANRGSGELFF.

J is TRBJ2-7 and V is TRBV28, with 7 bases that match TRBD1. J lost 4 bases, V lost 3 bases, and 12 bases had no gene match. The CDR3 sequence is 16 residues long. CDR1 MDHEN and CDR2 SYDVKM come from the germline V gene. CDR3 bases: TGTGCCAGCAGTTTTTTCCTTTACAGGGGTCCGTACGAGCAGTACTTC. The encoded protein is CASSFFLYRGPYEQYF.

The J gene is TRBJ2-3, the V gene TRBV6-5, with D perhaps matching TRBD2 (6 bases). Trimming stripped 6 bases from V and 6 bases from J, with 10 bases between. The CDR3 is 12 residues long. The V gene's germline CDR1 is MNHEY and CDR2 SVGAGI. CDR3 sequence: CASRTEGDTQYF. The CDR3, as DNA: TGTGCCAGCAGAACGGAGGGGGATACGCAGTATTTT.

This chain uses TRBV7-8 with TRBJ1-1; D is perhaps TRBD1 (5 bases). The CDR3 length is 14 residues. V dropped 1 base and J dropped 4 bases, with 10 bases sitting between them. Looked up from germline, CDR1 is SGHVS and CDR2 is FQNEAQ. The CDR3 loop is CASSLVRGPTEAFF. DNA of the CDR3: TGTGCCAGCAGCTTAGTAAGGGGTCCCACTGAAGCTTTCTTT.

V and J are TRBV6-6 and TRBJ1-3; 9 bases match TRBD1. Trimming at V came to 2 bases and at J to 2 bases, leaving 4 bases not matched to a gene. The germline gives CDR1 MNHNY, CDR2 SVGAGI (reference sequence). This CDR3 contains 16 residues. The CDR3: CASSYPRQGAGNTIYF. The DNA for the CDR3 is TGTGCCAGCAGTTACCCAAGACAGGGGGCTGGAAACACCATATATTTT.

This clone came up once. The J gene is TRBJ1-5, the V gene TRBV2, with unresolved D. Trimming removed 4 bases from V and 1 base from J, with 5 bases in between. Germline CDR1 is SNHLY and CDR2 is FYNNEI. The CDR3 runs to 13 residues. CDR3 DNA sequence: TGTGCCAGCAGTGCCCAAAGCAATCAGCCCCAGCATTTT. Its translation is CASSAQSNQPQHF.